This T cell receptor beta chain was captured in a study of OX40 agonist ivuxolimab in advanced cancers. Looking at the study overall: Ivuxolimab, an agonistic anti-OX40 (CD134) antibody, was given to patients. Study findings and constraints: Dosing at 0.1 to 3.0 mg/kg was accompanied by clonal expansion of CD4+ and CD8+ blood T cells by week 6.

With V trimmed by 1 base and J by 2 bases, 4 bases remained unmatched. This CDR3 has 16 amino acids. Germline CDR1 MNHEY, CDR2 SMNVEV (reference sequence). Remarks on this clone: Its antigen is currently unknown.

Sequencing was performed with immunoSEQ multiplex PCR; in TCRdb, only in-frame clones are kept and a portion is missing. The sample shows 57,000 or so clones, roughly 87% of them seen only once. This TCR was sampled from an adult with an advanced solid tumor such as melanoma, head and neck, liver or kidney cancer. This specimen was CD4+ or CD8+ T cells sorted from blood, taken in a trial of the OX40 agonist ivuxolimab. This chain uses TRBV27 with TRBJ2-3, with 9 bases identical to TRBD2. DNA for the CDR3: TGTGCCAGCAGTTTATTCAGCGGGGGGTTCACAGATACGCAGTATTTT. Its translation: CASSLFSGGFTDTQYF.